A single sample gave rise to the 12 T cell receptor beta chains below, sequenced in a study of patients and donors after allogeneic stem cell transplantation. From the RT-PCR reads, TCRdb called clonotypes with MiXCR, one entry per CDR3 protein. The table records approximately 90,000 distinct CDR3 sequences, around 5% of them present only once. Sequencing used blood, either unsorted or a sorted T cell fraction (not recorded which). The receptors derive from a human donor who was either an allogeneic HSCT recipient or a stem cell or donor lymphocyte infusion donor (not recorded which). It is not recorded whose cells these are; they may come from a transplant donor.

This clonotype was recorded a few times. The V call is TRBV7-2, the J call TRBJ2-1; D is unclear. The CDR3 loop spans 17 amino acids. V was shortened by 3 bases and J by 0 bases, with 15 bases between the two germline ends. Germline V lookup: CDR1 SGHTA, CDR2 FQGNSA. CDR3 sequence (DNA): TGTGCCAGCAGCTTCGCCCCCATCAGACACTCCTACAATGAGCAGTTCTTC. Its translation: CASSFAPIRHSYNEQFF.

This clonotype was seen at least ten times. The CDR3 sequence is CATSRDRGARDTQYF. DNA of the CDR3: TGTGCCACCAGCAGAGATCGGGGGGCGCGGGATACGCAGTATTTT. The rearrangement uses TRBV15 and TRBJ2-3, with D tentatively TRBD2 (7 bases). Trimming took off 0 bases at V and 6 bases at J, with 13 bases between the two ends. From germline, CDR1 is LNHNV and CDR2 YYDKDF (reference sequence). CDR3 length: 15 amino acids.

At least ten counts were recorded for this clonotype. The chain joins TRBV7-7 to TRBJ2-1, with TRBD2 matching 10 bases. J was trimmed by 10 bases and V by 1 base; bases with no gene match: 10. The germline CDR1 and CDR2 sequences are SSHAT and FNYEAQ (reference sequence). This CDR3 spans 16 amino acids. The CDR3 here is CASSLELAGAGGEQFF. The CDR3 DNA sequence: TGTGCCAGCAGCTTAGAGCTAGCGGGAGCCGGGGGGGAGCAGTTCTTC.

V usage is TRBV20-1 and J usage is TRBJ2-5, with 12 bases lining up with TRBD1. The CDR3 is 15 residues long. With 6 bases clipped from V and 5 bases from J, the junction kept 10 bases outside the gene matches. The germline CDR1 and CDR2 sequences are DFQATT and SNEGSKA (reference sequence). The CDR3 is CSALSGTGGRETQYF. The CDR3 nucleotides read TGCAGTGCCCTAAGCGGGACAGGGGGCCGGGAGACCCAGTACTTC.

This clonotype was counted ten times or more. The rearrangement uses TRBV6-6 and TRBJ1-6; possibly TRBD1 for D (5 bases). V lost 8 bases and J 9 bases, leaving 14 bases between the germline ends. CDR3 length equals 13 residues. Germline loops: CDR1 MNHNY, CDR2 SVGAGI (reference sequence). CDR3 DNA: TGTGCCAGCTCAAGACAGAACGCTTCACCCCTCCACTTT. Translating gives CASSRQNASPLHF.

Only a few counts were recorded for this clonotype. The J gene is TRBJ2-1, the V gene TRBV30; 10 bases match TRBD2. The germline gives CDR1 GTSNPN, CDR2 SVGIG (reference sequence). V lost 3 bases to trimming and J lost 7 bases; unmatched junction nucleotides: 15. There are 17 residues in the CDR3. The CDR3 coding sequence is TGTGCCTGGAGGGAGGGTTTAGGGTCTAGCGGGAGAAATGAGCAGTTCTTC. Protein product: CAWREGLGSSGRNEQFF.

This clonotype was counted ten times or more. The J gene is TRBJ2-5, the V gene TRBV5-1, with 8 bases lining up with TRBD1. Germline CDR1 and CDR2: SGHRS and YFSETQ. CDR3 length: 14 residues. V lost 6 bases, J lost 3 bases, and 7 bases stayed unmatched. The CDR3 here is CASKPGGAEETQYF. For the CDR3, the DNA is TGCGCCAGCAAACCAGGGGGCGCAGAAGAGACCCAGTACTTC.

At least ten counts were recorded for this clonotype. The chain employs TRBV6-5 and TRBJ1-2; TRBD1 agrees at 7 bases. Germline V gene data show CDR1 as MNHEY and CDR2 as SVGAGI. CDR3 length: 16 residues. V shed 4 bases, J shed 5 bases, and the junction held 13 bases outside the gene matches. The CDR3 DNA reads TGTGCCAGCAGTTCGGACAGGTCCTCCTCAGCATATGGCTACACCTTC. Translated: CASSSDRSSSAYGYTF.

The chain recombines TRBV20-1 with TRBJ2-1; 10 bases agree with TRBD2. J lost 9 bases, V lost 0 bases, and 5 bases had no gene match. This CDR3 contains 14 residues. Germline V gene sequence: CDR1 DFQATT, CDR2 SNEGSKA (reference sequence). The DNA for the CDR3 is TGCAGTGCTAGAGATCAGCGGGGGGGCCCTGAGCAGTTCTTC. Its translation is CSARDQRGGPEQFF.

The chain employs TRBV5-4 and TRBJ2-7; 7 positions agree with TRBD1. The germline V gene encodes CDR1 SGHNT and CDR2 YYREEE (reference sequence). Trimming at V came to 4 bases and at J to 7 bases, leaving 8 bases not matched to a gene. This CDR3 region has 13 residues. In nucleotides, the CDR3 is TGTGCCAGCAGCCCGGACAGGTTCGGGGAGCAGTACTTC. Protein product: CASSPDRFGEQYF.

This clonotype was counted many times. The gene calls are TRBV7-2 and TRBJ2-3; D ambiguous. V shed 1 base and J shed 0 bases, with 8 bases lying between them. The germline CDR1 and CDR2 sequences are SGHTA and FQGNSA. This CDR3 region has 15 residues. CDR3 bases: TGTGCCAGCAGCTTAGGGTTTTGGAGCACAGATACGCAGTATTTT. Residues: CASSLGFWSTDTQYF.

This chain links TRBV6-1 with TRBJ1-4; D is undetermined. Germline-derived CDR1 and CDR2 are MNHNS and SASEGT. Trimming shortened V by 7 bases and J by 4 bases, and 13 bases separated the two germline ends. CDR3 size: 14 residues. This chain's CDR3 is CASIPMDGNEKLFF. The CDR3, as DNA: TGTGCCAGCATACCCATGGACGGTAATGAAAAACTGTTTTTT.